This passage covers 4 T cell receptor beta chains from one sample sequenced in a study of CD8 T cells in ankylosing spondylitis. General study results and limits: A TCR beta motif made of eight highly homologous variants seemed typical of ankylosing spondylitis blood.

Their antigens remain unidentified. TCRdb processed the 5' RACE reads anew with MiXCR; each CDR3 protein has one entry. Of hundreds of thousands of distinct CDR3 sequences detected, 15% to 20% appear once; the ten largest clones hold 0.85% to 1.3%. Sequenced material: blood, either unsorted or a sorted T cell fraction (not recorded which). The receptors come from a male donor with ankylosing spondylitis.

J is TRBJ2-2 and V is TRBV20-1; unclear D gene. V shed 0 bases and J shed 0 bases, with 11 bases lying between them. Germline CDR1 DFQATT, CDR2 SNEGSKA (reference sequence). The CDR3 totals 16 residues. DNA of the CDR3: TGCAGTGCTAGAGATTCGGGCAGCCCGAACACCGGGGAGCTGTTTTTT. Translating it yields CSARDSGSPNTGELFF.

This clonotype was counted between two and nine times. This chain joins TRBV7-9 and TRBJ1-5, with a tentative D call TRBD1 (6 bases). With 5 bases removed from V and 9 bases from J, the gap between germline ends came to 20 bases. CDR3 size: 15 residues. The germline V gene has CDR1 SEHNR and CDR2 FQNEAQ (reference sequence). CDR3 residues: CASSPGGGALRPQHF. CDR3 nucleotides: TGTGCCAGCAGCCCGGGCGGGGGGGCCCTTCGGCCCCAGCATTTT.

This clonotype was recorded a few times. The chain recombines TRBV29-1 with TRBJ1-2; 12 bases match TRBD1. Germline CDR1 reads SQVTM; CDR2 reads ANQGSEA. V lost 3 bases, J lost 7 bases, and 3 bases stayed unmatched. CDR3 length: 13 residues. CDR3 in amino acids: CSVEGQGALGYTF. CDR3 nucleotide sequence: TGCAGCGTTGAGGGACAGGGGGCGCTTGGCTACACCTTC.

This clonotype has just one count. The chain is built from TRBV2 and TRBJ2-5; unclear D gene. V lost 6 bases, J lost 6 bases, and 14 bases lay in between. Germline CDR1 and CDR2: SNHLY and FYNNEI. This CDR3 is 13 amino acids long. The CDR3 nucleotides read TGTGCCAGCAGACCCGCCGGCGGTCAGACCCAGTACTTC. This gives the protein CASRPAGGQTQYF.